These 9 T cell receptor beta chains came from one sample sequenced in a study of blood T cell repertoires in COVID-19. Generated by immunoSEQ multiplex PCR, the TCRdb table keeps only in-frame clones and is missing some. The sample lists about 200,000 clones, over 70% seen once, with approximately 6% in the top ten. The specimen sequenced was peripheral blood. Receptors were obtained from a woman aged 70-85 years with acute or convalescent COVID-19.

The rearrangement uses TRBV5-6 and TRBJ2-5; D is possibly TRBD2 (5 bases). Trimming pared 2 bases from V and 5 bases from J, leaving 16 bases between. The CDR3 is made up of 15 amino acids. Germline CDR1 SGHDT, CDR2 YYEEEE. DNA of the CDR3: TGTGCCAGCAGCTTTATAGGCGAGAGAGGGGAGACCCAGTACTTC. Translated, it gives CASSFIGERGETQYF.

The sample holds one count of this clone. The chain uses TRBV27 and TRBJ1-3; TRBD1 agrees at 7 bases. The CDR3 is made up of 14 amino acids. Germline V lookup: CDR1 MNHEY, CDR2 SMNVEV (reference sequence). V was clipped by 6 bases and J by 6 bases; unmatched bases: 8. In nucleotides, the CDR3 is TGTGCCAGCAGCCGTGGACAGGAGGAAAACACCATATATTTT. This gives the protein CASSRGQEENTIYF.

The chain employs TRBV5-5 and TRBJ1-1, with 11 bases that match TRBD1. This CDR3 is 16 amino acids long. The germline V gene encodes CDR1 SGHKS and CDR2 YYEKEE (reference sequence). Germline trimming cut 3 bases from V and 4 bases from J; bases unmatched to any gene: 8. The DNA for the CDR3 is TGTGCCAGCAGCTCCTCGGACAGGGGGCTTTTCACTGAAGCTTTCTTT. It specifies CASSSSDRGLFTEAFF.

This sequence joins TRBV10-3 and TRBJ2-3; perhaps TRBD2 as D (5 bases). This CDR3 has 15 amino acids. CDR1 is ENHRY and CDR2 is SYGVKD in the germline V gene. With 5 bases removed from V and 0 bases from J, the gap between germline ends came to 12 bases. CDR3 region: CAISSGSASTDTQYF. DNA of the CDR3: TGTGCCATCAGTAGCGGTTCCGCTAGCACAGATACGCAGTATTTT.

The CDR3 DNA is TGTGCCAGCCTGGCAGGGGGTTATACGCAGTATTTT. Its translation is CASLAGGYTQYF. This chain connects TRBV6-5 to TRBJ2-3; 7 nucleotides agree with TRBD1. The germline V gene encodes CDR1 MNHEY and CDR2 SVGAGI. Trimming at V came to 8 bases and at J to 7 bases, leaving 6 bases not matched to a gene. This CDR3 contains 12 residues.

The chain is built from TRBV6-6 and TRBJ2-7, with D tentatively TRBD1 (6 bases). V lost 7 bases and J 2 bases, leaving 15 bases between the germline ends. The CDR3 spans 14 residues. Per the germline V gene, CDR1 is MNHNY and CDR2 is SVGAGI (reference sequence). CDR3 protein: CASTTGHATYEQYF. The DNA for the CDR3 is TGTGCCAGCACCACAGGGCACGCGACCTACGAGCAGTACTTC.

This clone has a single count. V gene TRBV7-3 combines with J gene TRBJ1-1, with 9 bases aligning to TRBD1. Germline V CDR1 and CDR2: SGHTA, FQGTGA. Trimming cost V 5 bases and J 9 bases; bases outside gene matches: 10. The CDR3 runs to 14 residues. For the CDR3, the DNA is TGTGCCAGCAGCCCGGGACAGGGCAGTCCACAAGCTTTCTTT. The encoded protein is CASSPGQGSPQAFF.

The chain couples TRBV2 to TRBJ1-5, with 7 bases aligning to TRBD1. The CDR3 length is 15 residues. The germline CDR1 and CDR2 sequences are SNHLY and FYNNEI. V lost 6 bases and J lost 0; bases outside the gene matches: 5. The CDR3 sequence: CASRAGGYSNQPQHF. CDR3 bases: TGTGCCAGCAGGGCAGGGGGTTATAGCAATCAGCCCCAGCATTTT.

This rearrangement joins TRBV7-3 to TRBJ1-1; 8 nucleotides align to TRBD1. V gave up 3 bases and J gave up 2 bases; unmatched junction bases: 2. Germline CDR1 SGHTA, CDR2 FQGTGA. The CDR3 is made up of 14 amino acids. The CDR3 loop reads CASSLQGANTEAFF. In DNA, the CDR3 is TGTGCCAGCAGCTTGCAGGGGGCCAACACTGAAGCTTTCTTT.